The sequence of this TCR beta chain was determined in a study of tumour-infiltrating T cells in Burkitt lymphoma. On the study more broadly: Productive clonality predicted overall and progression-free survival.

This clone came up a few times. The table came from immunoSEQ multiplex PCR; TCRdb's copy has only in-frame clones and leaves some out. Of 4,900 or so clones listed, roughly 10% are singletons. V dropped 4 bases and J dropped 6; count of bases not matched to a gene: 9. The germline CDR1 and CDR2 sequences are MNHNY and SVGAGI (reference sequence). The CDR3 spans 15 residues. Material for sequencing was tumor tissue. The clonotype originates from a human donor with diffuse large B-cell lymphoma. The V and J genes are TRBV6-6 and TRBJ1-2; 9 bases are a match to TRBD1. The CDR3 sequence: CASSFRTGVFDGYTF. CDR3 sequence (DNA): TGTGCCAGCAGTTTCCGGACAGGGGTTTTTGATGGCTACACCTTC.